At least ten counts were recorded for the clone carrying this TCR beta chain. Its specificity is not known. The sample originates from a study of T-cell reconstitution after alpha-beta-depleted transplantation in children. Findings and limits, study-wide: After transplant, at about two months, alpha-beta T cells were reportedly derived from several hundred expanded graft clones.

The germline CDR1 and CDR2 sequences are SQVTM and ANQGSEA. The CDR3 sequence is 11 residues long. Losses at the gene ends were 7 bases for V and 3 bases for J; bases not matched to a gene: 2. Unique molecular identifiers were incorporated into the prepared TCRbeta library. TCRdb redid the calling of the PCR reads with MiXCR, one entry per CDR3 protein. The table lists hundreds of thousands of distinct CDR3 sequences, roughly 14% of them singletons. This TCR came from a girl aged 2-10 years with congenital amegakaryocytic thrombocytopenia, due to receive a stem cell transplant. The chain uses TRBV29-1 and TRBJ2-5, with TRBD1 identical over 7 bases. Sequenced material: PBMCs, taken before TCRalphabeta/CD19-depleted stem cell transplant. CDR3 nucleotides: TGCAGCGCGGGACAGAAAGAGACCCAGTACTTC. Protein sequence: CSAGQKETQYF.